One and the same sample provided the 9 T cell receptor beta chains below, sequenced in a study of T cell responses to AZD1222 COVID-19 vaccine. This table comes from immunoSEQ multiplex PCR, and its TCRdb copy is limited to in-frame clones, with some not included. The sample comprises 120,000 to 150,000 clones, roughly 91% of which are singletons, and approximately 2% rests with the top ten. The specimen was peripheral blood, collected on day 0 of AZD1222 vaccination. These receptors originate from an adult in good health.

This chain's CDR3 is CASSYDGYEQFF. The DNA for the CDR3 is TGTGCCAGCAGTTACGATGGATATGAGCAGTTCTTC. The rearrangement links TRBV6-5 to TRBJ2-1; D not certain. CDR1 and CDR2 (germline): MNHEY, SVGAGI. V lost 2 bases to trimming and J lost 8 bases, with 7 bases between them. This CDR3 comprises 12 residues.

The chain recombines TRBV3-1 (or the pseudogene TRBV3-2) with TRBJ2-1; no definite D call. Trimming removed 1 base from V and 0 bases from J, with 7 bases in between. Germline V gene lookup returns CDR1 LGHDT and CDR2 YNNKEL (reference sequence). The CDR3 totals 15 residues. CDR3: CASSQGPSSYNEQFF. The CDR3 coding sequence is TGTGCCAGCAGCCAAGGGCCGAGCTCCTACAATGAGCAGTTCTTC.

The V call is TRBV7-3, the J call TRBJ2-2; possible D gene TRBD2, 6 bases. Germline V gene data show CDR1 as SGHTA and CDR2 as FQGTGA. V was pared by 2 bases and J by 5 bases, with 15 bases between. CDR3 size: 16 residues. The CDR3 sequence: CASSLLGLERTGELFF. DNA for the CDR3: TGTGCCAGCAGCTTATTGGGACTGGAGAGGACCGGGGAGCTGTTTTTT.

This rearrangement joins TRBV6-1 to TRBJ1-6; D uncertain. Germline CDR1 reads MNHNS; CDR2 reads SASEGT. The V gene lost 3 bases and the J gene lost 0 bases, with 9 bases spanning the gap. The CDR3 sequence is 16 residues long. CDR3 DNA: TGTGCCAGCAGTGATTCTGGGAGCTCCTATAATTCACCCCTCCACTTT. As protein: CASSDSGSSYNSPLHF.

The chain recombines TRBV6-5 with TRBJ2-7, with 8 bases lining up with TRBD1. Germline V gene lookup returns CDR1 MNHEY and CDR2 SVGAGI. With V trimmed by 0 bases and J by 5 bases, 6 bases remained unmatched. The CDR3 is 15 amino acids. As DNA, the CDR3 is TGTGCCAGCAGTTACTCAGACAGGGGTGGGAACGAGCAGTACTTC. It is translated as CASSYSDRGGNEQYF.

CDR3 DNA: TGCAGCGTTGAGGCGGACGAGCAGTACTTC. Its protein is CSVEADEQYF. The V gene is TRBV29-1, the J gene TRBJ2-7, with D uncertain. Trimming removed 3 bases at V and 5 bases at J, with 5 bases between. Germline values: CDR1 SQVTM, CDR2 ANQGSEA. CDR3 size: 10 residues.

The V and J genes are TRBV11-2 and TRBJ1-1; D call uncertain. The length of the CDR3 is 11 residues. In germline, CDR1 is SGHAT, CDR2 FQNNGV. The V gene lost 5 bases and the J gene lost 3 bases, with 4 bases spanning the gap. DNA of the CDR3: TGTGCCAGCAGCGTATACACTGAAGCTTTCTTT. This gives the protein CASSVYTEAFF.

The V gene is TRBV2, the J gene TRBJ1-6; 9 nucleotides line up with TRBD1. There are 15 residues in the CDR3. Germline values: CDR1 SNHLY, CDR2 FYNNEI. Germline trimming cut 4 bases from V and 9 bases from J; bases unmatched to any gene: 7. The CDR3 bases are TGTGCCAGCAGTGTACAGGGGGCCTTGGTTTCACCCCTCCACTTT. This codes for CASSVQGALVSPLHF.

The chain joins TRBV5-1 to TRBJ1-1; D remains unclear. CDR1 SGHRS and CDR2 YFSETQ come from the germline V gene. The CDR3 has 16 residues. V lost 0 bases, J lost 0 bases, and 12 bases lay in between. The DNA of the CDR3 is TGCGCCAGCAGCTTGGTCCGGGGAACCGTGAACACTGAAGCTTTCTTT. Its translation: CASSLVRGTVNTEAFF.